The 32 T cell receptor beta chains below were found in one sample sequenced in a study of CD8 T cells in Susac syndrome. Reverse transcription used about 0.5 to 1 ug RNA and random hexamers. Each CDR3 protein is one row after TCRdb ran MiXCR on the immunoSEQ multiplex PCR reads. The table lists approximately 150,000 distinct CDR3 sequences, just over 90% of them singletons. The sequencing sample was made of CD4+ T cells from PBMCs. All receptors come from a human donor in good health.

The J gene is TRBJ2-7, the V gene TRBV29-1; TRBD1 might be the D (6 bases). The CDR3 sequence is 14 residues long. CDR1 is SQVTM, CDR2 ANQGSEA, per germline. Trimming took off 2 bases at V and 4 bases at J, with 15 bases between the two ends. The CDR3 here is CSVEQTGRVYEQYF. For the CDR3, the DNA is TGCAGCGTTGAACAAACAGGGCGCGTATACGAGCAGTACTTC.

The J gene is TRBJ1-2, the V gene TRBV6-5; TRBD1 might be the D (5 bases). V shed 11 bases and J shed 4 bases, with 17 bases lying between them. In germline, CDR1 is MNHEY, CDR2 SVGAGI. There are 13 residues in the CDR3. The CDR3 DNA follows: TGTGCCTCCCTTTCCGGGGCCGGCTATGGCTACACCTTC. This translates into CASLSGAGYGYTF.

This chain links TRBV3-1 with TRBJ2-5; no definite D call. This CDR3 spans 11 amino acids. In germline, CDR1 is LGHDT, CDR2 YNNKEL (reference sequence). Trimming left V 1 base short and J 5 bases short, with 2 bases between. CDR3 bases: TGTGCCAGCAGCCAAGCGGAGACCCAGTACTTC. It yields the protein CASSQAETQYF.

This chain joins TRBV10-1 and TRBJ2-2; TRBD2 agrees at 7 bases. J gave up 4 bases and V 4 bases, and 6 bases lay outside the gene matches. Germline assignment: CDR1 WNHNN and CDR2 SYGVQD (reference sequence). This CDR3 comprises 15 residues. As DNA, the CDR3 is TGCGCCAGCAGTGGAGCGGGAAGTGGCACCGGGGAGCTGTTTTTT. This encodes CASSGAGSGTGELFF.

The rearrangement joins TRBV15 to TRBJ2-7, with D unclear. Germline V gene data show CDR1 as LNHNV and CDR2 as YYDKDF (reference sequence). The CDR3 spans 14 residues. V was pared by 1 base and J by 0 bases, with 7 bases between. In DNA, the CDR3 is TGTGCCACCAGCAGAGGACCTAGCTCCTACGAGCAGTACTTC. This codes for CATSRGPSSYEQYF.

This clonotype has a single count. The J gene is TRBJ2-3, the V gene TRBV6-2 or TRBV6-3; no clear D gene. The V and J ends lost 2 bases and 6 bases respectively, with 9 bases between them. This CDR3 comprises 13 residues. Germline V gene data show CDR1 as MNHEY and CDR2 as SVGEGT. The CDR3 nucleotides read TGTGCCAGCAGTTACCCCCCACCGGATACGCAGTATTTT. It specifies CASSYPPPDTQYF.

This chain connects TRBV5-1 to TRBJ2-2; D remains unclear. The CDR3 has 13 amino acids. Germline V gene lookup returns CDR1 SGHRS and CDR2 YFSETQ. V dropped 4 bases and J dropped 6 bases, with 10 bases sitting between them. CDR3 sequence (DNA): TGCGCCAGCAGCCCCCCTGGGGCCGGGGAGCTGTTTTTT. Translation: CASSPPGAGELFF.

The chain couples TRBV5-4 to TRBJ1-1, with 11 nucleotides matching TRBD1. The germline V gene encodes CDR1 SGHNT and CDR2 YYREEE (reference sequence). V lost 5 bases and J lost 1; bases outside the gene matches: 10. The CDR3 sequence is 17 residues long. The CDR3 protein is CASSSPGQGGPNTEAFF. CDR3 in DNA: TGTGCCAGCAGTTCTCCGGGACAGGGGGGACCGAACACTGAAGCTTTCTTT. The whole variable domain, remainder taken from reference TRBV5-4 and TRBJ1-1, is ETGVTQSPTHLIKTRGQQVTLRCSSQSGHNTVSWYQQALGQGPQFIFQYYREEENGRGNFPPRFSGLQFPNYSSELNVNALELDDSALYLCASSSPGQGGPNTEAFFGQGTRLTVV.

The chain couples TRBV12-3 or TRBV12-4 to TRBJ2-3, with D tentatively TRBD1 or TRBD2 (5 bases each). Trimming took 4 bases from V and 4 from J, leaving 9 bases between them. This CDR3 is built from 13 residues. The CDR3, as DNA: TGTGCCAGCAGTTCGAGGGGAGCAGATACGCAGTATTTT. It specifies CASSSRGADTQYF.

The chain combines TRBV10-3 with TRBJ2-2, with 10 bases identical to TRBD1. Germline V gene data show CDR1 as ENHRY and CDR2 as SYGVKD. This CDR3 comprises 14 residues. Trimming at V came to 4 bases and at J to 7 bases, leaving 3 bases not matched to a gene. The CDR3 sequence: CAISGDRGLGELFF. CDR3 sequence (DNA): TGTGCCATCAGTGGAGACAGGGGGCTCGGGGAGCTGTTTTTT.

The chain employs TRBV7-2 and TRBJ2-3; 9 nucleotides align to TRBD2. V lost 6 bases to trimming and J lost 5 bases; unmatched junction nucleotides: 3. Germline-derived CDR1 and CDR2 are SGHTA and FQGNSA. The CDR3 runs to 13 residues. CDR3 in DNA: TGTGCCAGCAGAGCGGGGGGCCGAGATACGCAGTATTTT. Encoded protein: CASRAGGRDTQYF.

This clonotype was observed a few times. The CDR3 spells CSVGVGADEKLFF. CDR3 coding DNA: TGCAGCGTGGGGGTTGGTGCGGATGAAAAACTGTTTTTT. The chain employs TRBV29-1 and TRBJ1-4; D might be TRBD1 (5 bases). V lost 6 bases and J 6 bases, leaving 14 bases between the germline ends. The CDR3 covers 13 residues. Germline V gives CDR1 SQVTM, CDR2 ANQGSEA.

V and J are TRBV29-1 and TRBJ2-2; TRBD2 might be the D (6 bases). This CDR3 region has 14 residues. V gave up 4 bases and J gave up 4 bases, with 13 bases separating them. Germline V gene lookup returns CDR1 SQVTM and CDR2 ANQGSEA. The CDR3 spells CSVGVGGGTGELFF. Written as DNA, the CDR3 is TGCAGCGTTGGGGTGGGAGGCGGCACCGGGGAGCTGTTTTTT.

This sequence joins TRBV9 and TRBJ1-4, with D possibly being TRBD1 (5 bases). CDR3 length: 16 amino acids. Germline V CDR1 and CDR2: SGDLS, YYNGEE. The V end was cut by 4 bases, the J end by 8 bases, with 21 bases between. The CDR3 is CASSPKFGAEEEKLFF. CDR3 nucleotides: TGTGCCAGCAGCCCTAAGTTCGGGGCCGAGGAGGAAAAACTGTTTTTT.

CDR3 sequence (DNA): TGCGCCAGCAGCGCCTCCGGGACAGGGGAAGAGACCCAGTACTTC. Protein product: CASSASGTGEETQYF. The chain has TRBV5-1 and TRBJ2-5; TRBD1 agrees at 10 bases. CDR1 and CDR2 from the germline V gene are SGHRS and YFSETQ. With V trimmed by 4 bases and J by 3 bases, 6 bases remained unmatched. The length of the CDR3 is 15 residues. Drawing the rest from reference TRBV5-1 and TRBJ2-5, the complete variable domain is KAGVTQTPRYLIKTRGQQVTLSCSPISGHRSVSWYQQTPGQGLQFLFEYFSETQRNKGNFPGRFSGRQFSNSRSEMNVSTLELGDSALYLCASSASGTGEETQYFGPGTRLLVL.

V and J are TRBV27 and TRBJ2-2; D is ambiguous. V lost 6 bases to trimming and J lost 4 bases, with 12 bases between them. This CDR3 spans 14 amino acids. The germline V gene encodes CDR1 MNHEY and CDR2 SMNVEV (reference sequence). CDR3 region: CASSPSRSTGELFF. The DNA of the CDR3 is TGTGCCAGCAGCCCTTCTAGGTCCACCGGGGAGCTGTTTTTT.

This sequence joins TRBV6-1 and TRBJ2-4, with TRBD1 matching 9 bases. CDR3 length: 15 amino acids. Germline CDR1 MNHNS, CDR2 SASEGT. V dropped 6 bases and J dropped 0; count of bases not matched to a gene: 3. CDR3 DNA: TGTGCCAGCAGAGGACAGGGGATAGCCAAAAACATTCAGTACTTC. It yields the protein CASRGQGIAKNIQYF.

This chain uses TRBV20-1 with TRBJ1-6, with D unresolved. This CDR3 has 12 amino acids. Germline loops: CDR1 DFQATT, CDR2 SNEGSKA (reference sequence). V was shortened by 6 bases and J by 7 bases, with 10 bases between the two germline ends. CDR3 in amino acids: CSARRGNSPLHF. Here the CDR3 DNA reads TGCAGTGCCCGGCGGGGAAATTCACCCCTCCACTTT.

This chain links TRBV28 with TRBJ2-7; TRBD1 aligns across 9 bases. The CDR3 loop spans 15 amino acids. Germline values: CDR1 MDHEN, CDR2 SYDVKM. Germline trimming cut 2 bases from V and 4 bases from J; bases unmatched to any gene: 6. The CDR3 DNA follows: TGTGCCAGCAGTTTACCCGGGACAGGGTCGTACGAGCAGTACTTC. The encoded protein is CASSLPGTGSYEQYF. Complete variable domain (other parts from reference TRBV28 and TRBJ2-7): DVKVTQSSRYLVKRTGEKVFLECVQDMDHENMFWYRQDPGLGLRLIYFSYDVKMKEKGDIPEGYSVSREKKERFSLILESASTNQTSMYLCASSLPGTGSYEQYFGPGTRLTVT.

V gene TRBV2 combines with J gene TRBJ2-5; a weak D match, TRBD1 (6 bases). The ends were cut back, 10 bases at V and 4 bases at J, with 19 bases in the middle. CDR1 is SNHLY, CDR2 FYNNEI, per germline. The CDR3 is 14 residues long. CDR3 nucleotide sequence: TGTGCCATCCGTGGGGGCAGGGGACGAGAGACCCAGTACTTC. Protein: CAIRGGRGRETQYF.

The V and J genes are TRBV6-2 or TRBV6-3 and TRBJ2-1; the D gene is possibly TRBD2 (7 bases). This CDR3 contains 16 residues. Germline values: CDR1 MNHEY, CDR2 SVGEGT. V was trimmed by 5 bases and J by 4 bases, leaving 18 bases between them. DNA for the CDR3: TGTGCCAGCAGTCCGCTGCGGGGGCGCGATTACAATGAGCAGTTCTTC. This sequence encodes CASSPLRGRDYNEQFF.

The chain combines TRBV7-9 with TRBJ2-7; 11 bases match TRBD1. CDR1 is SEHNR and CDR2 is FQNEAQ in the germline V gene (reference sequence). J was trimmed by 9 bases and V by 5 bases; bases with no gene match: 9. The CDR3 consists of 14 residues. CDR3 residues: CASSRSGTGGRQYF. The CDR3, as DNA: TGTGCCAGCAGCCGCTCCGGGACAGGGGGACGGCAGTACTTC.

The chain has TRBV12-3 or TRBV12-4 and TRBJ2-2; 11 bases fit TRBD2. The ends lost 6 bases at V and 7 bases at J; junction bases unmatched: 10. This CDR3 contains 16 residues. This chain's CDR3 is CASSAQLAGASGELFF. The CDR3 bases are TGTGCCAGCAGCGCCCAACTAGCGGGAGCGAGCGGGGAGCTGTTTTTT.

This clonotype came up once. The chain couples TRBV20-1 to TRBJ2-5; 9 nucleotides line up with TRBD2. The V segment lost 0 bases and the J segment 5 bases; nucleotides outside the gene matches: 4. The CDR3 consists of 14 residues. Germline loops: CDR1 DFQATT, CDR2 SNEGSKA (reference sequence). Here the CDR3 reads CSARERGGLETQYF. The CDR3 DNA reads as TGCAGTGCTAGAGAGCGGGGGGGCCTGGAGACCCAGTACTTC.

V usage is TRBV5-4 and J usage is TRBJ2-4; TRBD1 matches 8 bases. V gave up 4 bases and J gave up 6 bases; unmatched junction bases: 6. The CDR3 extends over 14 amino acids. Germline V lookup: CDR1 SGHNT, CDR2 YYREEE (reference sequence). CDR3 DNA sequence: TGTGCCAGCAGCCTCGGGACAGGCCCAAACATTCAGTACTTC. Translated: CASSLGTGPNIQYF.

The genes are TRBV6-2 or TRBV6-3 and TRBJ2-4; D gene ambiguous. Germline V gene lookup returns CDR1 MNHEY and CDR2 SVGEGT. V lost 6 bases and J lost 8, with 14 bases in between. The CDR3 is 13 amino acids. The CDR3 nucleotides are TGTGCCAGCAGCCACGAGCAGACTGACATTCAGTACTTC. It is translated as CASSHEQTDIQYF.

The rearrangement uses TRBV5-6 and TRBJ2-5; the match to TRBD1 covers 10 bases. This CDR3 contains 16 residues. CDR1 and CDR2 from the germline V gene are SGHDT and YYEEEE. With V trimmed by 4 bases and J by 2 bases, 8 bases remained unmatched. The DNA for the CDR3 is TGTGCCAGCAGCCTTGACAGGGGGCGCAGGCAAGAGACCCAGTACTTC. Encoded protein: CASSLDRGRRQETQYF. Looking up the rest from reference TRBV5-6 and TRBJ2-5 gives the full variable domain: DAGVTQSPTHLIKTRGQQVTLRCSPKSGHDTVSWYQQALGQGPQFIFQYYEEEERQRGNFPDRFSGHQFPNYSSELNVNALLLGDSALYLCASSLDRGRRQETQYFGPGTRLLVL.

The V gene is TRBV27, the J gene TRBJ1-6; unclear D gene. The CDR3 has 14 residues. Per the germline V gene, CDR1 is MNHEY and CDR2 is SMNVEV (reference sequence). The V end lost 4 bases, the J end lost 11 bases, and 15 bases lay between the germline ends. The CDR3 loop is CASSSPGPETPLHF. CDR3 nucleotide sequence: TGTGCCAGCAGTTCCCCGGGCCCCGAAACACCCCTCCACTTT.

The chain carries TRBV4-1 and TRBJ2-3; TRBD2 is a possible D gene (6 bases). V shed 4 bases and J shed 5 bases, with 19 bases lying between them. There are 16 residues in the CDR3. Germline V lookup: CDR1 MGHRA, CDR2 YSYEKL. CDR3 amino acids: CASSLFRGRGGDTQYF. The CDR3 nucleotides are TGCGCCAGCAGCCTATTTCGTGGGCGGGGTGGAGATACGCAGTATTTT.

This clonotype showed up just a few times. The chain couples TRBV30 to TRBJ2-2; unclear D gene. The length of the CDR3 is 14 residues. V was clipped by 3 bases and J by 2 bases, with 10 bases between them. Germline V CDR1 and CDR2: GTSNPN, SVGIG (reference sequence). The CDR3 sequence: CAWRRTPNTGELFF. The CDR3 DNA sequence: TGTGCCTGGAGGAGGACGCCTAACACCGGGGAGCTGTTTTTT.

The count of this clonotype is one. The chain employs TRBV5-1 and TRBJ2-3; 11 bases are shared with TRBD2. The germline V gene has CDR1 SGHRS and CDR2 YFSETQ. This CDR3 has 17 amino acids. Losses at the gene ends were 2 bases for V and 6 bases for J; bases not matched to a gene: 11. The CDR3 DNA sequence: TGCGCCAGCAGCTTTGGACTTACTAGCGGGGGCATTGATACGCAGTATTTT. Its protein product is CASSFGLTSGGIDTQYF.

The DNA for the CDR3 is TGTGCCAGCAGTGCTCGGACAGGGGGGAACACTGAAGCTTTCTTT. Amino acids: CASSARTGGNTEAFF. V usage is TRBV2 and J usage is TRBJ1-1, with 10 bases matching TRBD1. The germline gives CDR1 SNHLY, CDR2 FYNNEI. The trim removed 4 bases at V and 1 base at J, leaving 3 bases unmatched. The CDR3 has 15 amino acids.